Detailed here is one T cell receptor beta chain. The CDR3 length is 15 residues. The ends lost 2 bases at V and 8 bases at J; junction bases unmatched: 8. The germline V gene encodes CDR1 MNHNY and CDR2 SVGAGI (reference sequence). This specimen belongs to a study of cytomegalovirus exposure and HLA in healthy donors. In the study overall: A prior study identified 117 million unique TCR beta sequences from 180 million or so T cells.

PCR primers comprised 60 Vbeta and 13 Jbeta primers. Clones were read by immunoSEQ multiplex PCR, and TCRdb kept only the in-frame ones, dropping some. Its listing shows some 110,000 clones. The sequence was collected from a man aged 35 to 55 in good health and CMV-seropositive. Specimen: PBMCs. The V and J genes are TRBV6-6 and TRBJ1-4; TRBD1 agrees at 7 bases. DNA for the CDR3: TGTGCCAGCAGTTACATCCCGACAGGGATGGAAAAACTGTTTTTT. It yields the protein CASSYIPTGMEKLFF.